This T cell receptor (beta chain) was observed in a study of T-cell reconstitution after alpha-beta-depleted transplantation in children. Study observations and caveats: Most T-cell counts and diversity one year after the transplant came from T cells that were newly produced. About two months after transplant, alpha-beta T cells reportedly came from several hundred expanded graft clones.

A library of TCRbeta sequences, prepared with unique molecular identifiers, was generated. TCRdb re-called the PCR reads with MiXCR, one entry per CDR3 protein. The sample consists of fewer than 550,000 distinct CDR3 sequences, 15% to 20% of them appearing once. This clonotype has more than one count but fewer than ten. Its antigen is as yet unknown. The ends were cut back, 4 bases at V and 4 bases at J, with 11 bases in the middle. In germline, CDR1 is SGHRS, CDR2 YFSETQ. The CDR3 covers 13 residues. The sequence came from a boy younger than two who had a stem cell transplant for Wiskott-Aldrich syndrome, so the T cells may come from the graft donor. This specimen consisted of PBMCs, mostly from graft donor cells, obtained 360 days after TCRalphabeta/CD19-depleted stem cell transplant. V usage is TRBV5-1 and J usage is TRBJ1-1; D ambiguous. The CDR3 region is CASSPQWGTEAFF. The CDR3 coding sequence is TGCGCCAGCAGCCCCCAGTGGGGCACTGAAGCTTTCTTT.